The following is a T cell receptor (beta chain) sequence with its context. Its target is unknown. The data belong to a study of cytomegalovirus exposure and HLA in healthy donors. Regarding the study as a whole: A later analysis linked a missense DCLRE1C variant to TCR beta V- and J-gene trimming. Donor immune exposure was known only as CMV serostatus. About 90% or about 30% of the time was how often most TCR beta V segments were productive, according to an earlier analysis. TCR beta sequences numbering more than 15,000 were associated with HLA alleles at 0.05 false discovery rate in a later analysis.

The PCR was carried out with 60 Vbeta primers and 13 Jbeta primers. The data were produced by immunoSEQ multiplex PCR, yet TCRdb's version contains in-frame clones alone and is incomplete. The profile covers tens of thousands of clones, with roughly 75% appearing a single time and just under 7.5% taken by the ten largest. V gave up 6 bases and J gave up 12 bases; unmatched junction bases: 14. Germline assignment: CDR1 SNHLY and CDR2 FYNNEI. This CDR3 is built from 15 residues. The material sequenced was PBMCs. The chain links TRBV2 to TRBJ2-1; 10 nucleotides agree with TRBD1. The clonotype originates from a woman aged 25 to 45 in good health and CMV-seropositive. CDR3 DNA sequence: TGTGCCAGCAGCTTAGACAGGGGGCAGCTTCGGGGGCAGTTCTTC. Translation: CASSLDRGQLRGQFF.